This TCR beta chain is drawn from a study of CXCR3-negative and CXCR3-positive naive CD8 T cells. Naivety in CD8+ T cells corresponded to a CD45RO-CCR7+CD27+CD95- phenotype. Study outcomes and limitations: The study found comparably high diversity in both naive subsets and much lower diversity in memory CD8+ cells. More hydrophobic TRB CDR3s occurred in CXCR3-positive than in CXCR3-negative naive cells. Cryopreservation partially decreased CXCR3 expression, and most assays used fresh PBMCs. Within a donor, both naive subsets shared TRBV-TRBJ usage, unlike memory cells.

The libraries of TRB cDNA were constructed through 5' RACE using UMI labels. TCRdb reanalyzed the 5' RACE reads and collapses them to one entry per CDR3 protein, without DNA. The sample includes some 54,000 distinct CDR3 sequences. About this clonotype: Its antigen is unidentified.

This CDR3 has 14 amino acids. From germline, CDR1 is SQVTM and CDR2 ANQGSEA. This clonotype originated in a human donor in good health. Some clones in this sample may be carry-over from other donors' samples. This chain links TRBV29-1 with TRBJ2-1; TCRdb picks TRBD2, but there is no DNA to check that call. The specimen sequenced was naive CXCR3+ CD8+ T cells from blood. Regarding subset: CD45RO-CCR7+CD27+CD95- naive CD8+ T cells expressing CXCR3 (TNR3+). CDR3 loop: CSVEWASGRPDQFF.